This is a list of T cell receptor beta chains from one sample in a study of OX40 agonist ivuxolimab in advanced cancers. The data were produced by immunoSEQ multiplex PCR, yet TCRdb's version contains in-frame clones alone and is incomplete. The data contain about 100,000 clones, over 75% of them seen just once; the ten biggest clones take up approximately 0.16%. The sequencing used CD4+ or CD8+ T cells sorted from blood, collected in a trial of the OX40 agonist ivuxolimab. The receptors were gathered from an adult with an advanced solid tumor such as melanoma, head and neck, liver or kidney cancer. The CDR3 runs from the conserved cysteine through the conserved F or W. The D gene is left open where the match is weak. Size values are once, few and many counts, or a class for expanded clones, and some rows have none.

DNA,CDR3,size,V,D,J
TGCAGCATTGGGCCCGGGGGGAGATTACAGGGCCTGAACACTGAAGCTTTCTTT,CSIGPGGRLQGLNTEAFF,-,TRBV29-1,-,TRBJ1-1
TGTGCCAGCAGCTTGGAGGGTCGGACTGAAGCTTTCTTT,CASSLEGRTEAFF,-,TRBV5-4,-,TRBJ1-1
TGTGCCACCAGCAGCCCAGGGGGCTTTTACGAGCAGTACTTC,CATSSPGGFYEQYF,-,TRBV15,TRBD1,TRBJ2-7
TGCGCCAGCAGCTCCTCGGGGGGCTACAAGGTGGATGAGCAGTTCTTC,CASSSSGGYKVDEQFF,-,TRBV5-1,-,TRBJ2-1
TGTGCCAGCAGCCGGACCGACAGGGTAGATTCACCCCTCCACTTT,CASSRTDRVDSPLHF,-,TRBV7-9,TRBD1,TRBJ1-6
TGCACCAGCAGCCAAGAAGGAACAGGGGACAGGGGGCGAGAGAATGAGCAGTTCTTC,CTSSQEGTGDRGRENEQFF,-,TRBV1,-,TRBJ2-1
TGTGCCAGCAGCCAGGGGGGGCAGGGTCCCCGAGAGACCCAGTACTTC,CASSQGGQGPRETQYF,-,TRBV5-4,-,TRBJ2-5
TGCGCCAGCAGCCATCTCCAGGGACAGGGTCAGCCCCAGCATTTT,CASSHLQGQGQPQHF,-,TRBV4-1,TRBD1,TRBJ1-5
TGCAGCGTTGCCCGAATCAGGGGACTGAACACTGAAGCTTTCTTT,CSVARIRGLNTEAFF,-,TRBV29-1,-,TRBJ1-1
TGTGCCAGCTCCCCTTTCACAGGAAACACCGGGGAGCTGTTTTTT,CASSPFTGNTGELFF,-,TRBV18,-,TRBJ2-2
TGCGCCAGCAAACCCGGGACAGAGGCCTACGAGCAGTACTTC,CASKPGTEAYEQYF,-,TRBV5-1,TRBD1,TRBJ2-7
TGTGCCAGCAGCTTGGCGACAGGGCGGGGAGAGACCCAGTACTTC,CASSLATGRGETQYF,-,TRBV5-4,-,TRBJ2-5
TGTGCCACCAGCAGAGATCGTAGCGGGGGTGCCTACGAGCAGTACTTC,CATSRDRSGGAYEQYF,-,TRBV15,TRBD2,TRBJ2-7
TGCAGCGTACGGACAGGGGTAGAAAAACTGTTTTTT,CSVRTGVEKLFF,-,TRBV29-1,TRBD1,TRBJ1-4
TGTGCCAGCCACCTCCGGGGGGGCCCCTCGTATGAAGCTTTCTTT,CASHLRGGPSYEAFF,-,TRBV5-4,-,TRBJ1-1
TGTGCCAGCTCACCAGCCCCTGGGAACACTGAAGCTTTCTTT,CASSPAPGNTEAFF,-,TRBV18,-,TRBJ1-1
TGTGCCAGCAGCATCAGGGACAGGGCCAACACTGAAGCTTTCTTT,CASSIRDRANTEAFF,once,TRBV7-9,TRBD1,TRBJ1-1
TGTGCCAGCAGCTCAAGGGGGGCTGGAAACACCATATATTTT,CASSSRGAGNTIYF,-,TRBV7-8,-,TRBJ1-3
TGTGCCAGCAGTTGGTTTTTGGGGGGTGAGCAGTTCTTC,CASSWFLGGEQFF,-,TRBV6-6,-,TRBJ2-1
TGTGCCAGTAGTATAGGCAACACTAATGAGCAGTTCTTC,CASSIGNTNEQFF,-,TRBV19,-,TRBJ2-1
TGTGCCAGCTCAGCCGGGACTAGCGGACCCTACGAGCAGTACTTC,CASSAGTSGPYEQYF,-,TRBV18,TRBD2,TRBJ2-7
TGTGCCAGCTCACAAAAGAATCCAGCGAGCTCCTACAATGAGCAGTTCTTC,CASSQKNPASSYNEQFF,-,TRBV18,-,TRBJ2-1